These 27 T cell receptor beta chains share one sample of origin, sequenced in a study of lymphopenia after photon versus proton radiotherapy. The protocol was immunoSEQ multiplex PCR, while the TCRdb copy is restricted to in-frame clones and leaves out a portion. This repertoire shows 35,000 to 45,000 clones, around 86% found once; its top ten account for roughly 23%. This sample comprised peripheral blood, obtained from a patient treated with proton-based radiotherapy. These receptors originate from a woman in her seventies with pancreatic cancer.

The gene calls are TRBV11-2 and TRBJ2-1; 12 bases map to TRBD2. This CDR3 is 14 amino acids long. CDR1 and CDR2 (germline): SGHAT, FQNNGV. V gave up 5 bases and J gave up 6 bases; unmatched junction bases: 2. The CDR3 region has the DNA TGTGCCAGCAGCATGACTAGCGGGAGCAATGAGCAGTTCTTC. This sequence encodes CASSMTSGSNEQFF.

The V and J genes are TRBV7-4 and TRBJ2-7, with D tentatively TRBD1 (6 bases). The CDR3 loop spans 12 amino acids. The germline gives CDR1 SGHVT, CDR2 SQSDAQ. The V end lost 3 bases, the J end lost 6 bases, and 9 bases lay between the germline ends. In DNA form, the CDR3 reads TGTGCCAGCAGCTTGGGGGCGCCCGAGCAGTACTTC. The encoded protein is CASSLGAPEQYF. Complete variable domain (other parts from reference TRBV7-4 and TRBJ2-7): GAGVSQSPRYKVAKRGRDVALRCDSISGHVTLYWYRQTLGQGSEVLTYSQSDAQRDKSGRPSGRFSAERPERSVSTLKIQRTEQGDSAVYLCASSLGAPEQYFGPGTRLTVT.

The V and J genes are TRBV4-3 and TRBJ2-1; D is possibly TRBD1 (6 bases). Per germline, CDR1 LGHNA and CDR2 YSLEER. This CDR3 region has 16 residues. V was cut by 0 bases and J by 5 bases, with 14 bases left in between. CDR3 bases: TGCGCCAGCAGCCAAGATTTTATCTCAGGGGACAATGAGCAGTTCTTC. Amino acids: CASSQDFISGDNEQFF.

This sequence joins TRBV6-5 and TRBJ2-7, with 13 positions matching TRBD2. CDR3 length equals 15 residues. The ends lost 7 bases at V and 2 bases at J; junction bases unmatched: 5. The germline gives CDR1 MNHEY, CDR2 SVGAGI. The CDR3 loop is CASTVGLAGPYEQYF. CDR3 bases: TGTGCCAGCACCGTGGGACTAGCGGGACCCTACGAGCAGTACTTC.

The gene calls are TRBV28 and TRBJ2-1, with a tentative D call TRBD1 (5 bases). Trimming left V 6 bases short and J 6 bases short, with 21 bases between. The germline CDR1 and CDR2 sequences are MDHEN and SYDVKM. The CDR3 is 16 residues long. Here the CDR3 reads CASSSPTRALGNEQFF. CDR3 in DNA: TGTGCCAGCAGCTCGCCTACCAGGGCACTTGGCAATGAGCAGTTCTTC.

This sequence joins TRBV6-1 and TRBJ2-7; no definite D call. Between the trimmed V and J ends, which lost 1 base and 4 bases, there was a span of 17 bases. The CDR3 is 16 residues long. CDR1 MNHNS and CDR2 SASEGT come from the germline V gene. DNA for the CDR3: TGTGCCAGCAGTGAAGGGGTTCGGCGAAGGGCGTACGAGCAGTACTTC. Amino acids: CASSEGVRRRAYEQYF.

This rearrangement joins TRBV28 to TRBJ2-5, with 11 bases aligning to TRBD1. The DNA end is more similar to TRBJ2-7, so the J call may be wrong. The CDR3 covers 12 residues. From germline, CDR1 is MDHEN and CDR2 SYDVKM. As DNA, the CDR3 is TGTGCCCACGGACAGGGGGCAGGCGAGCAGTACTTC. Amino acids: CAHGQGAGEQYF.

The rearrangement links TRBV29-1 to TRBJ1-4; D gene uncertain. V was cut by 7 bases and J by 8 bases, with 11 bases left in between. Per germline, CDR1 SQVTM and CDR2 ANQGSEA. CDR3 length equals 11 residues. The CDR3: CSGQFYEKLFF. The CDR3 nucleotides read TGCAGCGGGCAGTTTTACGAAAAACTGTTTTTT.

V usage is TRBV11-3 and J usage is TRBJ2-1; 11 bases agree with TRBD2. CDR3 size: 17 residues. V dropped 1 base and J dropped 8; count of bases not matched to a gene: 10. CDR1 is SGHNT, CDR2 YENEEA, per germline. In DNA, the CDR3 is TGTGCCAGCAGCTTAGGGGGTAGCGGGAGGGCCGGTCATGAGCAGTTCTTC. Amino acid sequence: CASSLGGSGRAGHEQFF.

The CDR3: CASSLSGTQETQYF. The CDR3 bases are TGTGCCAGCAGTTTATCAGGAACCCAAGAGACCCAGTACTTC. The chain couples TRBV28 to TRBJ2-5; D gene unclear. The V end was cut by 1 base, the J end by 1 base, with 7 bases between. The CDR3 extends over 14 amino acids. Germline V gene sequence: CDR1 MDHEN, CDR2 SYDVKM.

This chain joins TRBV7-2 and TRBJ2-1; D call uncertain. CDR1 is SGHTA and CDR2 is FQGNSA in the germline V gene. The V gene lost 0 bases and the J gene lost 3 bases, with 6 bases spanning the gap. CDR3 length: 14 amino acids. The CDR3 is CASSLAPGYNEQFF. DNA of the CDR3: TGTGCCAGCAGCTTAGCCCCTGGCTACAATGAGCAGTTCTTC.

This chain joins TRBV28 and TRBJ1-1; a weak D match, TRBD1 (6 bases). Trimming took 7 bases from V and 1 from J, leaving 16 bases between them. The length of the CDR3 is 15 residues. Germline CDR1 is MDHEN and CDR2 is SYDVKM. CDR3 sequence (DNA): TGTGCCAGCAAAAGGGGGGGCGTCGGGAACACTGAAGCTTTCTTT. The encoded protein is CASKRGGVGNTEAFF.

This chain uses TRBV30 with TRBJ1-1; TRBD1 is a possible D gene (5 bases). V was shortened by 1 base and J by 6 bases, with 12 bases between the two germline ends. Germline V gene sequence: CDR1 GTSNPN, CDR2 SVGIG (reference sequence). This CDR3 has 13 amino acids. This CDR3 reads CAWSGDLGPEAFF. The CDR3 DNA follows: TGTGCCTGGAGTGGGGACCTGGGCCCTGAAGCTTTCTTT. Full variable domain (outside the CDR3, taken from reference TRBV30 and TRBJ1-1): SQTIHQWPATLVQPVGSPLSLECTVEGTSNPNLYWYRQAAGRGLQLLFYSVGIGQISSEVPQNLSASRPQDRQFILSSKKLLLSDSGFYLCAWSGDLGPEAFFGQGTRLTVV.

This sequence joins TRBV27 and TRBJ2-1, with D possibly called TRBD1 or TRBD2 (5 bases each). The germline V and J ends were trimmed by 5 bases and 2 bases, with 13 bases remaining between them. Germline lookup yields CDR1 MNHEY and CDR2 SMNVEV (reference sequence). The CDR3 is 15 residues long. CDR3 residues: CASSTRGLTYNEQFF. CDR3 nucleotides: TGTGCCAGCAGTACTAGGGGTTTGACCTACAATGAGCAGTTCTTC.

V gene TRBV6-5 combines with J gene TRBJ1-2; D not resolved. Germline V gives CDR1 MNHEY, CDR2 SVGAGI. This CDR3 comprises 15 residues. Trimming shortened V by 0 bases and J by 0 bases, and 8 bases separated the two germline ends. DNA of the CDR3: TGTGCCAGCAGTTACTCGGGTGGGGCTAACTATGGCTACACCTTC. It is translated as CASSYSGGANYGYTF.

V usage is TRBV10-3 and J usage is TRBJ2-7; a possible D gene is TRBD2 (6 bases). Germline CDR1 reads ENHRY; CDR2 reads SYGVKD. The CDR3 is 15 amino acids. V gave up 4 bases and J gave up 0 bases, with 13 bases separating them. CDR3 residues: CAISVVREDSYEQYF. As DNA, the CDR3 is TGTGCCATCAGTGTAGTAAGGGAGGACTCCTACGAGCAGTACTTC.

The chain recombines TRBV15 with TRBJ2-5; 8 positions match TRBD1. The CDR3 sequence is 13 residues long. V lost 4 bases, J lost 7 bases, and 5 bases stayed unmatched. CDR1 LNHNV and CDR2 YYDKDF come from the germline V gene (reference sequence). The CDR3 coding sequence is TGTGCCACCAGCACTGGGACAGGCCCGACCCAGTACTTC. It codes for CATSTGTGPTQYF.

The chain employs TRBV6-6 and TRBJ1-2; 11 bases match TRBD1. V gave up 6 bases and J gave up 2 bases; unmatched junction bases: 5. CDR1 and CDR2 from the germline V gene are MNHNY and SVGAGI (reference sequence). There are 15 residues in the CDR3. CDR3 nucleotide sequence: TGTGCCAGCAGACCCGGGACAGGGGGAAACTATGGCTACACCTTC. Translation: CASRPGTGGNYGYTF.

The rearrangement links TRBV6-5 to TRBJ2-3; D gene unclear. The V gene lost 2 bases and the J gene lost 0 bases, with 12 bases spanning the gap. Per the germline V gene, CDR1 is MNHEY and CDR2 is SVGAGI. This CDR3 is built from 16 residues. CDR3 coding DNA: TGTGCCAGCAGTTACCGCCGGTTCGATAGCACAGATACGCAGTATTTT. Translating gives CASSYRRFDSTDTQYF.

This clone was found once. J is TRBJ2-5 and V is TRBV7-9, with 9 bases identical to TRBD1. Per germline, CDR1 SEHNR and CDR2 FQNEAQ (reference sequence). Unmatched junction bases numbered 7, after V lost 7 bases and J lost 1 base. The CDR3 has 15 residues. CDR3 sequence: CASTPDRGGQETQYF. The DNA of the CDR3 is TGTGCCAGCACCCCCGACAGGGGGGGCCAAGAGACCCAGTACTTC.

In this sample, this clone turned up once. The chain has TRBV5-4 and TRBJ2-5; maybe TRBD1 (5 bases). The CDR3 is 13 amino acids. Trimming pared 2 bases from V and 3 bases from J, leaving 8 bases between. Germline loops: CDR1 SGHNT, CDR2 YYREEE (reference sequence). CDR3 DNA sequence: TGTGCCAGCAGCTTTGGGGCAGAAGAGACCCAGTACTTC. This encodes CASSFGAEETQYF.

In nucleotides, the CDR3 is TGTGCCAGCAGCTTAGGGGTTGGCGGTTGGGAGACCCAGTACTTC. Residues: CASSLGVGGWETQYF. This chain links TRBV11-2 with TRBJ2-5; D is unresolved. The CDR3 has 15 amino acids. Germline CDR1 reads SGHAT; CDR2 reads FQNNGV. V was shortened by 1 base and J by 5 bases, with 14 bases between the two germline ends.

Points on this clone: Within the sample, other DNA sequences also encode this same CDR3. The chain's CDR3 is CASSPDTDTQYF. The CDR3 DNA sequence: TGTGCCAGCTCACCTGACACAGATACGCAGTATTTT. The rearrangement joins TRBV18 to TRBJ2-3; D is ambiguous. The V gene's germline CDR1 is KGHSH and CDR2 LQKENI. This CDR3 has 12 residues. V was pared by 3 bases and J by 2 bases, with 3 bases between.

The J gene is TRBJ1-1, the V gene TRBV5-6; no firm D call. Germline CDR1 and CDR2: SGHDT and YYEEEE. CDR3 size: 14 residues. Deletions cut 1 base from V and 1 base from J, with 8 bases between. Written as DNA, the CDR3 is TGTGCCAGCAGCTTGTATTCCAGGAACACTGAAGCTTTCTTT. Translating it yields CASSLYSRNTEAFF.

The chain recombines TRBV9 with TRBJ2-3, with TRBD2 matching 13 bases. The V and J ends lost 0 bases and 6 bases, in that order; junction bases with no gene match: 4. The CDR3 length is 16 residues. Germline loops: CDR1 SGDLS, CDR2 YYNGEE. The CDR3 loop reads CASSVAGTSGIDTQYF. In DNA form, the CDR3 reads TGTGCCAGCAGCGTAGCCGGGACTAGCGGGATTGATACGCAGTATTTT.

The J gene is TRBJ2-3, the V gene TRBV30; 9 bases fit TRBD1. CDR1 GTSNPN and CDR2 SVGIG come from the germline V gene (reference sequence). V lost 3 bases to trimming and J lost 4 bases; unmatched junction nucleotides: 11. This CDR3 has 16 amino acids. The CDR3 region has the DNA TGTGCCTGGAGGGACCGGGACAGGGTTAACTCAGATACGCAGTATTTT. It translates to CAWRDRDRVNSDTQYF.

The chain combines TRBV4-3 with TRBJ2-7; TRBD2 matches at 12 bases. With V trimmed by 0 bases and J by 1 base, 19 bases remained unmatched. The CDR3 has 22 amino acids. Germline CDR1 and CDR2: LGHNA and YSLEER. CDR3 coding DNA: TGCGCCAGCAGCCAAGATCTGGAGAACAGGCTAAGACTAGCGGGAGTTTCCTACGAGCAGTACTTC. Its protein is CASSQDLENRLRLAGVSYEQYF.